This T cell receptor beta chain was profiled in a study of shared clonotypes between healthy human individuals. TCRdb keeps only in-frame clones here, not all; method: immunoSEQ multiplex PCR. This sample yields roughly 1,100,000 clones, of which about 70% are seen a single time; approximately 1.5% belongs to the top ten. Germline V gene data show CDR1 as KGHSH and CDR2 as LQKENI. J gave up 2 bases and V 5 bases, and 2 bases lay outside the gene matches. The CDR3 runs 14 residues. Study-level findings and limits: Sorted-subset sequencing was shown by rarefaction to be incomplete despite large depth. With few donors, the genetic and exposure-history diversity represented was limited. Unshared clonotypes carried lower generation probabilities than those common to all four donors.

With regard to this clone: Its antigen is not known.

The rearrangement joins TRBV18 to TRBJ2-5; 10 nucleotides align to TRBD2. Sequencing was done on a sample of memory CD4+ T cells sorted from blood. The subset denotes: CD45RA-negative fraction. The source is a man aged 18 to 29 in good health. As DNA, the CDR3 is TGTGCCAGCTCATCTAGCGGGGGTCAAGAGACCCAGTACTTC. Protein sequence: CASSSSGGQETQYF.